Following are 10 T cell receptor beta chains from one sample sequenced in a study of CD8 T cells in ankylosing spondylitis. Broader study findings: Within ankylosing spondylitis blood, a TCR beta motif made up of under 10 highly homologous variants appeared to be characteristic.

Via MiXCR, TCRdb re-called the 5' RACE reads, giving one row per CDR3 protein. The sample shows about 440,000 distinct CDR3 sequences, roughly 15% of them seen only once. These TCRs' antigens remain unknown. The sequenced sample consisted of blood, either unsorted or a sorted T cell fraction (not recorded which). The receptors were gathered from a male donor with ankylosing spondylitis.

This clonotype showed up many times. The V call is TRBV28, the J call TRBJ2-7; D ambiguous. This CDR3 has 16 amino acids. Germline assignment: CDR1 MDHEN and CDR2 SYDVKM. With 5 bases removed from V and 4 bases from J, the gap between germline ends came to 21 bases. CDR3 sequence (DNA): TGTGCCAGCAGTCCCTTTATGGACGGAAGAATTTACGAGCAGTACTTC. This translates into CASSPFMDGRIYEQYF.

This clonotype was observed a few times. The V gene is TRBV3-1, the J gene TRBJ2-2; D is unresolved. V lost 2 bases and J lost 5, with 15 bases in between. The germline V gene has CDR1 LGHDT and CDR2 YNNKEL (reference sequence). The CDR3 is 16 residues long. CDR3 in amino acids: CASSQTPTVGTGELFF. CDR3 coding DNA: TGTGCCAGCAGCCAAACCCCCACAGTCGGGACCGGGGAGCTGTTTTTT. Full variable domain (missing parts from reference TRBV3-1 and TRBJ2-2): DTAVSQTPKYLVTQMGNDKSIKCEQNLGHDTMYWYKQDSKKFLKIMFSYNNKELIINETVPNRFSPKSPDKAHLNLHINSLELGDSAVYFCASSQTPTVGTGELFFGEGSRLTVL.

There are a few counts of this clonotype. The V and J genes are TRBV24-1 and TRBJ2-1; 7 nucleotides agree with TRBD2. This CDR3 comprises 16 residues. Germline V gene lookup returns CDR1 KGHDR and CDR2 SFDVKD. J gave up 0 bases and V 3 bases, and 4 bases lay outside the gene matches. The CDR3 DNA is TGTGCCACCAGTGATGGGCGGGGGAGCTCCTACAATGAGCAGTTCTTC. Its translation is CATSDGRGSSYNEQFF.

This chain joins TRBV5-5 and TRBJ1-4; tentative D call: TRBD1 (6 bases). The germline gives CDR1 SGHKS, CDR2 YYEKEE (reference sequence). This CDR3 region has 15 residues. Trimming shortened V by 4 bases and J by 2 bases, and 12 bases separated the two germline ends. The CDR3, as DNA: TGTGCCAGCAGCGTGTCGCAGGGGACTAATGAAAAACTGTTTTTT. Its protein is CASSVSQGTNEKLFF.

The chain is built from TRBV6-6 and TRBJ2-1, with D tentatively TRBD1 or TRBD2 (5 bases each). Germline V gives CDR1 MNHNY, CDR2 SVGAGI (reference sequence). The length of the CDR3 is 10 residues. V dropped 11 bases and J dropped 9 bases, with 11 bases sitting between them. In nucleotides, the CDR3 is TGTGCCCACGGGGCTGGTGAGCAGTTCTTC. It encodes CAHGAGEQFF.

In this sample, this clonotype turned up a few times. The chain links TRBV20-1 to TRBJ1-5; 7 bases match TRBD1. Germline CDR1 DFQATT, CDR2 SNEGSKA (reference sequence). CDR3 length: 13 residues. J was trimmed by 4 bases and V by 3 bases; bases with no gene match: 3. The chain's CDR3 is CSASGDSNQPQHF. CDR3 DNA sequence: TGCAGTGCTAGTGGGGACAGTAATCAGCCCCAGCATTTT.

The sample holds a few counts of this clonotype. V usage is TRBV7-2 and J usage is TRBJ2-5; D is unclear. Trimming shortened V by 3 bases and J by 5 bases, and 10 bases separated the two germline ends. The CDR3 is made up of 13 amino acids. Germline CDR1 is SGHTA and CDR2 is FQGNSA. CDR3 DNA sequence: TGTGCCAGCAGCTTGAATCGAGTGGAGACCCAGTACTTC. Amino acids: CASSLNRVETQYF.

The chain is built from TRBV6-5 and TRBJ2-6; D gene unclear. CDR1 and CDR2 (germline): MNHEY, SVGAGI. Deletions cut 0 bases from V and 2 bases from J, with 8 bases between. CDR3 length equals 16 residues. The CDR3 DNA sequence: TGTGCCAGCAGTTACTCGTATCAGGCTGGGGCCAACGTCCTGACTTTC. This codes for CASSYSYQAGANVLTF.

J is TRBJ2-1 and V is TRBV18; weak D call: TRBD1 (6 bases). This CDR3 spans 20 amino acids. Germline assignment: CDR1 KGHSH and CDR2 LQKENI. Trimming shortened V by 5 bases and J by 6 bases, and 32 bases separated the two germline ends. The CDR3: CASSFTTDSQGPGGSNEQFF. The CDR3 DNA follows: TGTGCCAGCTCATTTACCACGGACAGCCAGGGGCCAGGCGGGTCCAATGAGCAGTTCTTC.

The sample holds a few counts of this clonotype. V usage is TRBV7-2 and J usage is TRBJ2-7, with D possibly matching TRBD2 (5 bases). The V end was cut by 5 bases, the J end by 3 bases, with 17 bases between. This CDR3 is built from 15 residues. Germline CDR1 SGHTA, CDR2 FQGNSA. CDR3 in DNA: TGTGCCAGCAGCCCGGACGGAGGACCATTCTACGAGCAGTACTTC. This sequence encodes CASSPDGGPFYEQYF.